This T cell receptor (beta chain) was sequenced for a study of blood T cell repertoires in COVID-19 (dated by TCRdb to 2019 to 2021). With respect to the entire study: The collaborator samples originated in the United States, Italy and Spain and spanned the acute and convalescent phases of COVID-19. The material from the prospective study consisted of cDNA or gDNA derived from T cells, B-cell-depleted T cells, or PBMCs. The dataset comprised deeply sampled blood TCRbeta repertoires from subjects exposed to, actively infected with, or recovered from COVID-19. The repertoires were released in a freely available public database meant as a resource for research on the immune response to SARS-CoV-2. Samples came from the ongoing ImmuneRACE study (first 160 participants) plus 1,254 subjects from 6 global collaborators. A de-identified subject ID, COVID-19 status, age in years and sex were almost always included in the sample metadata. Where available, HLA class I and class II types were obtained from metadata supplied by the sample provider rather than from assay-based typing.

The immunoSEQ Assay, a bias-controlled multiplex PCR, was used to amplify TCRbeta CDR3 regions from genomic DNA. As for the original processing: The number of nucleated cells in each sample was estimated from the amplification of reference gene primers within the assay. To quantify the absolute abundance of each unique TCRbeta CDR3 rearrangement, sequence reads were collapsed and filtered. Productive Simpson clonality was computed per sample as the square root of Simpson's diversity index over productive rearrangements. What TCRdb holds here is the immuneACCESS table cut down to in-frame rearrangements. Part of the clones is not present; checked against another copy, under half of the missing clones reflect an unresolved V gene, and the others are unexplained. D and trimming come from the DNA, and the V and J calls and clone size come from that table. This sample comprises fewer than 70,000 clones, 75% to 90% of them detected only once. Approximately 2.5% of the sample is taken by the ten largest.

Here V drops 7 bases and J drops 8 bases, and the junction holds 4 bases not matched to any gene. Counted from cysteine to phenylalanine, this CDR3 has 13 amino acids. The read is trimmed to its CDR3 DNA, 39 bases read in frame from base 1. For CDR1 and CDR2, the germline V gene (reference sequence) lists SGHNT and YYREEE. Concerning this clone itself: Its target antigen remains unknown. No much larger clone exists at a distance of one base, and base qualities are not known.

Whole blood was collected in K2EDTA tubes by collaborating institutions according to the institutions' own protocols. For TCRbeta analysis, collaborators shipped samples in one of three forms: frozen whole blood, isolated PBMCs, or DNA extracted from either of those sample types. Broader findings and caveats from the paper: How much clinical and demographic metadata was included differed by source and by participant, and the metadata was provided uncurated.

Specimen: peripheral blood. The rearranged segments are TRBV5-4 and TRBJ2-2; 11 of the junction bases match TRBD1. This sequence was found in a human donor in a cohort sampled during active COVID-19. The CDR3 is CASLDRGRGELFF. The nucleotide sequence is given as TGTGCCAGCTTGGACAGGGGGCGAGGGGAGCTGTTTTTT. With the portions outside the CDR3 filled from the reference TRBV5-4 and TRBJ2-2 genes, the complete variable region becomes ETGVTQSPTHLIKTRGQQVTLRCSSQSGHNTVSWYQQALGQGPQFIFQYYREEENGRGNFPPRFSGLQFPNYSSELNVNALELDDSALYLCASLDRGRGELFFGEGSRLTVL.